These 7 T cell receptor beta chains originate from one sample sequenced in a study of blood T cell repertoires in COVID-19. TCRdb's table, derived via immunoSEQ multiplex PCR, lists solely in-frame clones and lacks some. The repertoire holds 300,000 to 350,000 clones, with over 75% as singletons. Sequencing input: PBMCs or T cells enriched from blood (not recorded which). Every receptor here comes from a woman in her twenties or thirties who had recovered from COVID-19.

This chain connects TRBV15 to TRBJ1-3; D is ambiguous. V was cut by 0 bases and J by 3 bases, with 9 bases left in between. From germline, CDR1 is LNHNV and CDR2 YYDKDF (reference sequence). The length of the CDR3 is 15 residues. CDR3 nucleotide sequence: TGTGCCACCAGCAGAGATCTGGGCGTTGGAAACACCATATATTTT. The encoded protein is CATSRDLGVGNTIYF.

This clone has only a few counts. This chain uses TRBV28 with TRBJ2-3, with D maybe TRBD2 (5 bases). V lost 3 bases and J 4 bases, leaving 14 bases between the germline ends. CDR3 size: 15 residues. Germline CDR1 is MDHEN and CDR2 is SYDVKM. CDR3: CASSLVRETADTQYF. The CDR3 coding sequence is TGTGCCAGCAGTTTGGTCCGGGAAACAGCAGATACGCAGTATTTT.

The chain combines TRBV3-1 (or the pseudogene TRBV3-2) with TRBJ2-5, with 9 positions matching TRBD2. V dropped 10 bases and J dropped 7; count of bases not matched to a gene: 13. CDR3 size: 14 residues. CDR1 is LGHDT, CDR2 YNNKEL, per germline (reference sequence). The CDR3 protein is CAIEVASGVWTQYF. As DNA, the CDR3 is TGTGCCATCGAAGTGGCTAGCGGGGTGTGGACCCAGTACTTC.

The V and J genes are TRBV28 and TRBJ1-4; a weak D match, TRBD1 (6 bases). This CDR3 has 15 amino acids. The V gene lost 3 bases and the J gene lost 2 bases, with 10 bases spanning the gap. Germline lookup yields CDR1 MDHEN and CDR2 SYDVKM. The CDR3, as DNA: TGTGCCAGCAGTTTGCGGGGGGGCACTAATGAAAAACTGTTTTTT. This translates into CASSLRGGTNEKLFF.

The chain carries TRBV24-1 and TRBJ1-6; 7 bases fit TRBD1. After removal of 3 bases from V and 1 base from J, the junction contained 5 bases not matched to a gene. The length of the CDR3 is 17 residues. Germline CDR1 and CDR2: KGHDR and SFDVKD. The CDR3 spells CATSDGYRGSYNSPLHF. Written as DNA, the CDR3 is TGTGCCACCAGTGATGGCTACAGGGGATCCTATAATTCACCCCTCCACTTT.

This chain uses TRBV28 with TRBJ1-5; the D gene is possibly TRBD1 (5 bases). The V end was cut by 5 bases, the J end by 14 bases, with 16 bases between. This CDR3 region has 12 residues. CDR1 is MDHEN, CDR2 SYDVKM, per germline. The CDR3 here is CASSPSHTGEHF. The CDR3 coding sequence is TGTGCCAGCAGTCCGTCCCATACAGGAGAGCATTTT.

This clone has only a few counts. The gene calls are TRBV19 and TRBJ1-2; 7 nucleotides match TRBD1. V was pared by 3 bases and J by 1 base, with 17 bases of the junction left unmatched. The length of the CDR3 is 19 residues. Germline V gene lookup returns CDR1 LNHDA and CDR2 SQIVND (reference sequence). This CDR3 reads CASSISWTFDRDINYGYTF. In DNA form, the CDR3 reads TGTGCCAGTAGTATCTCGTGGACGTTCGACAGGGACATTAACTATGGCTACACCTTC.